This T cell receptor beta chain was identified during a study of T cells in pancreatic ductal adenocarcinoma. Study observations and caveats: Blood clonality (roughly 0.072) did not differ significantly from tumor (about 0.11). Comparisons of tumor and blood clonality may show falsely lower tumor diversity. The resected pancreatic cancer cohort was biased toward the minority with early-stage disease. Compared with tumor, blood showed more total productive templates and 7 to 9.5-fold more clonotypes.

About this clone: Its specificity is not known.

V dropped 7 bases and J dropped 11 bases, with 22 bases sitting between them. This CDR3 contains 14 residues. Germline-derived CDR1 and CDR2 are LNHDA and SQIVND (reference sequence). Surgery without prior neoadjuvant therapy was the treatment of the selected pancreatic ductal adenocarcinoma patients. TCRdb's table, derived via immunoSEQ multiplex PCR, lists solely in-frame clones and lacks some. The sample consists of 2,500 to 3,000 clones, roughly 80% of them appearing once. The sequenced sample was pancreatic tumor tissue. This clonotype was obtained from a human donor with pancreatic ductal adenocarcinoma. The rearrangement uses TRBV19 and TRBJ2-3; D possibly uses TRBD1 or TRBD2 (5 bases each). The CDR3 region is CASIPEGTREVQYF. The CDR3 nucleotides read TGTGCCAGTATCCCAGAGGGGACCCGTGAGGTGCAGTATTTT.